Listed here are 19 T cell receptor beta chains from one sample, sequenced in a study of shared clonotypes between healthy human individuals. Clones were sequenced by immunoSEQ multiplex PCR, and TCRdb holds only the in-frame ones, with some missing. Of 2 million to 2.5 million clones listed, approximately 96% are singletons. Sequencing input: naive CD4+ T cells sorted from blood. The subset: CD45RA+ positively selected. The receptors were gathered from a man aged 18-30 years in good health.

The J gene is TRBJ2-7, the V gene TRBV7-2, with TRBD2 matching over 9 bases. Germline V gene sequence: CDR1 SGHTA, CDR2 FQGNSA. The CDR3 is made up of 18 amino acids. V was clipped by 3 bases and J by 0 bases; unmatched bases: 12. The DNA for the CDR3 is TGTGCCAGCAGCTTGGGACTAGCACCAACGACCCCCTCCTACGAGCAGTACTTC. This translates into CASSLGLAPTTPSYEQYF.

The chain uses TRBV2 and TRBJ2-5; 7 bases match TRBD1. The germline V gene encodes CDR1 SNHLY and CDR2 FYNNEI. This CDR3 has 14 amino acids. V trimming: 5 bases; J trimming: 2 bases; junction bases outside the gene matches: 5. The CDR3 DNA sequence: TGTGCCAGCAGTAAGACAGGGTTTCAAGAGACCCAGTACTTC. As protein: CASSKTGFQETQYF.

The chain uses TRBV6-6 and TRBJ1-6, with D uncertain. Between the trimmed V and J ends, which lost 4 bases and 10 bases, there was a span of 8 bases. Per germline, CDR1 MNHNY and CDR2 SVGAGI (reference sequence). This CDR3 is built from 12 residues. The CDR3, as DNA: TGTGCCAGCAGTTCTTTTGGGTCACCCCTCCACTTT. This sequence encodes CASSSFGSPLHF.

The J gene is TRBJ2-3, the V gene TRBV7-2; no definite D call. The CDR3 loop spans 15 amino acids. The germline V gene encodes CDR1 SGHTA and CDR2 FQGNSA. The germline V and J ends were trimmed by 1 base and 2 bases, with 10 bases remaining between them. The CDR3 loop is CASSLVAVVTDTQYF. The CDR3 nucleotides read TGTGCCAGCAGCTTAGTTGCGGTCGTCACAGATACGCAGTATTTT.

In regard to this clone: This same CDR3 is encoded by further DNA sequences in the sample. The genes are TRBV6-6 and TRBJ1-6; no clear D gene. Deletions cut 3 bases from V and 7 bases from J, with 7 bases between. The length of the CDR3 is 13 residues. Germline V gives CDR1 MNHNY, CDR2 SVGAGI (reference sequence). The CDR3 sequence: CASSYTENSPLHF. The CDR3 region has the DNA TGTGCCAGCAGTTATACAGAAAATTCACCCCTCCACTTT.

V gene TRBV10-3 combines with J gene TRBJ2-2; D gene ambiguous. CDR1 is ENHRY and CDR2 is SYGVKD in the germline V gene. V lost 7 bases, J lost 1 base, and 10 bases lay in between. The CDR3 covers 14 residues. The CDR3: CAIKRAKNTGELFF. The CDR3 DNA reads as TGTGCCATCAAACGGGCCAAGAACACCGGGGAGCTGTTTTTT.

The V and J genes are TRBV2 and TRBJ1-2; D uncertain. There are 12 residues in the CDR3. Trimming cost V 4 bases and J 2 bases, with 5 bases left between them. Germline values: CDR1 SNHLY, CDR2 FYNNEI. CDR3 nucleotides: TGTGCCAGCAGTGCAGTAAACTATGGCTACACCTTC. Translation gives CASSAVNYGYTF.

Turning to this clone: The same CDR3 arises from other DNA sequences in this sample as well. The chain combines TRBV7-9 with TRBJ2-7, with TRBD1 as a possible D gene (5 bases). Germline V lookup: CDR1 SEHNR, CDR2 FQNEAQ (reference sequence). Trimming stripped 2 bases from V and 5 bases from J, with 7 bases between. This CDR3 has 12 amino acids. The CDR3 reads CASSLQGDEQYF. The CDR3 coding sequence is TGTGCCAGCAGCTTACAGGGCGACGAGCAGTACTTC.

This clone is a singleton in its sample. V usage is TRBV5-1 and J usage is TRBJ2-7; D unclear. This CDR3 is built from 15 residues. The V end lost 4 bases, the J end lost 1 base, and 15 bases lay between the germline ends. Germline CDR1 reads SGHRS; CDR2 reads YFSETQ. CDR3 residues: CASSSSPGSSYEQYF. CDR3 nucleotides: TGCGCCAGCAGCAGTAGCCCAGGTTCTTCCTACGAGCAGTACTTC.

This chain connects TRBV30 to TRBJ1-2; D might be TRBD1 (6 bases). Deletions cut 7 bases from V and 8 bases from J, with 14 bases between. The CDR3 length is 11 residues. Germline values: CDR1 GTSNPN, CDR2 SVGIG (reference sequence). The CDR3 sequence: CASQGLGGYTF. The CDR3 DNA follows: TGTGCCTCACAGGGATTAGGAGGCTACACCTTC.

The rearrangement uses TRBV2 and TRBJ2-3, with D maybe TRBD2 (6 bases). The V end was cut by 9 bases, the J end by 1 base, with 14 bases between. The CDR3 covers 14 residues. Germline CDR1 and CDR2: SNHLY and FYNNEI. CDR3 coding DNA: TGTGCCAGTACGGGGGTAATCGGCACAGATACGCAGTATTTT. Translated, it gives CASTGVIGTDTQYF.

The V and J genes are TRBV2 and TRBJ2-5; 7 bases are shared with TRBD2. The CDR3 runs to 15 residues. In germline, CDR1 is SNHLY, CDR2 FYNNEI. Trimming cost V 4 bases and J 4 bases; bases outside gene matches: 9. In DNA, the CDR3 is TGTGCCAGCAGTGCGAGCGGGGAGGATCGAGAGACCCAGTACTTC. Its protein product is CASSASGEDRETQYF.

This chain joins TRBV10-3 and TRBJ2-3; D not resolved. CDR3 length: 13 residues. Trimming removed 6 bases at V and 0 bases at J, with 7 bases between. Per the germline V gene, CDR1 is ENHRY and CDR2 is SYGVKD. CDR3 coding DNA: TGTGCCATCAGACCTATAAGCACAGATACGCAGTATTTT. Translation gives CAIRPISTDTQYF.

The chain combines TRBV7-2 with TRBJ1-4; weak D call: TRBD1 (5 bases). CDR3 length: 14 amino acids. Germline CDR1 reads SGHTA; CDR2 reads FQGNSA. V was clipped by 5 bases and J by 8 bases, with 15 bases between them. CDR3 in amino acids: CASSLPGRGEKLFF. In DNA, the CDR3 is TGTGCCAGCAGCCTCCCAGGCCGGGGGGAAAAACTGTTTTTT.

V is TRBV10-2 and J is TRBJ1-4; D not certain. Germline loops: CDR1 WSHSY, CDR2 SAAADI. V was trimmed by 6 bases and J by 0 bases, leaving 11 bases between them. The length of the CDR3 is 15 residues. The CDR3 nucleotides are TGCGCCAGCAGGGATCGGGCAGCAACTAATGAAAAACTGTTTTTT. Its translation: CASRDRAATNEKLFF.

The V and J genes are TRBV6-1 and TRBJ1-1; 8 positions agree with TRBD1. Germline values: CDR1 MNHNS, CDR2 SASEGT. This CDR3 region has 13 residues. J gave up 6 bases and V 6 bases, and 6 bases lay outside the gene matches. The CDR3 sequence is CASSIETGAEAFF. The CDR3 DNA sequence: TGTGCCAGCAGCATAGAGACAGGGGCTGAAGCTTTCTTT.

The chain employs TRBV5-1 and TRBJ2-7; D may be TRBD1 or TRBD2 (5 bases each). V gave up 4 bases and J gave up 2 bases, with 10 bases separating them. Germline V CDR1 and CDR2: SGHRS, YFSETQ. This CDR3 spans 13 amino acids. As DNA, the CDR3 is TGCGCCAGCAGCCCGATGGGGGCCTACGAGCAGTACTTC. Amino acid sequence: CASSPMGAYEQYF.

The chain couples TRBV30 to TRBJ2-1; D unresolved. This CDR3 spans 14 amino acids. The V gene lost 4 bases and the J gene lost 4 bases, with 14 bases spanning the gap. CDR1 GTSNPN and CDR2 SVGIG come from the germline V gene (reference sequence). The CDR3 reads CAWTPTPQYNEQFF. CDR3 nucleotide sequence: TGTGCCTGGACTCCGACTCCGCAATACAATGAGCAGTTCTTC.

V gene TRBV28 combines with J gene TRBJ1-5; no clear D. The ends were cut back, 2 bases at V and 4 bases at J, with 9 bases in the middle. Germline-derived CDR1 and CDR2 are MDHEN and SYDVKM. The CDR3 has 14 amino acids. CDR3 DNA sequence: TGTGCCAGCAGTTTAGGATATGTAAATCAGCCCCAGCATTTT. Translated: CASSLGYVNQPQHF.